Sequencing of this TCR beta chain was carried out in a study of CD8 T cells in Susac syndrome. Reverse transcription of 0.5 to 1 ug RNA was carried out with random hexamers. TCRdb redid the calling of the immunoSEQ multiplex PCR reads with MiXCR, one entry per CDR3 protein. The sample gives 250,000 to 300,000 distinct CDR3 sequences, over 75% of which show up once; around 0.2% is in the top ten. This CDR3 contains 11 residues. Germline V gene data show CDR1 as MNHEY and CDR2 as SVGEGT. V gave up 2 bases and J gave up 8 bases, with 6 bases separating them. This chain links TRBV6-2 or TRBV6-3 with TRBJ1-1; D gene unclear. The specimen was CD8+ T cells from PBMCs. This receptor was taken from a human donor with multiple sclerosis. The CDR3 is CASSYGGEAFF. CDR3 nucleotide sequence: TGTGCCAGCAGTTACGGTGGGGAAGCTTTCTTT.